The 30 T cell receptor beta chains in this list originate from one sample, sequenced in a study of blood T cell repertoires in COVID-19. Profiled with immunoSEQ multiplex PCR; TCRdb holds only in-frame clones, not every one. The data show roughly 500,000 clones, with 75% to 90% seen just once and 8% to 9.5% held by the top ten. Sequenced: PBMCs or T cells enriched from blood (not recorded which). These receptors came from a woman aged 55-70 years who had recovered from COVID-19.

The CDR3 is CASSIQGYEQYF. The DNA of the CDR3 is TGTGCCAGCAGCATCCAGGGCTACGAGCAGTACTTC. This chain links TRBV5-5 with TRBJ2-7; the D gene is possibly TRBD1 (5 bases). Trimming left V 4 bases short and J 3 bases short, with 8 bases between. CDR1 and CDR2 from the germline V gene are SGHKS and YYEKEE (reference sequence). The CDR3 is made up of 12 amino acids. The variable domain in full, with the rest retrieved from reference TRBV5-5 and TRBJ2-7, is DAGVTQSPTHLIKTRGQQVTLRCSPISGHKSVSWYQQVLGQGPQFIFQYYEKEERGRGNFPDRFSARQFPNYSSELNVNALLLGDSALYLCASSIQGYEQYFGPGTRLTVT.

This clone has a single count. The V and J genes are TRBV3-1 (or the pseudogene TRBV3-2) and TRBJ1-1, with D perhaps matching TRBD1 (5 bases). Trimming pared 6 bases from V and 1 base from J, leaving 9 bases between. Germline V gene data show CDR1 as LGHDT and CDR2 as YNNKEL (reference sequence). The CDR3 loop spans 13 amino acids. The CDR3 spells CASRRQQNTEAFF. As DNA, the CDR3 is TGTGCCAGCAGGCGACAGCAGAACACTGAAGCTTTCTTT.

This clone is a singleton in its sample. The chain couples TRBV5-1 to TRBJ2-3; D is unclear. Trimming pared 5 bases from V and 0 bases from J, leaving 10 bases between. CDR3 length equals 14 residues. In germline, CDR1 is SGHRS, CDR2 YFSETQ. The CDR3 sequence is CASRSATSTDTQYF. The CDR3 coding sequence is TGCGCCAGCAGGAGCGCTACTAGCACAGATACGCAGTATTTT. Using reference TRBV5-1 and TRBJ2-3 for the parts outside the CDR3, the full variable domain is KAGVTQTPRYLIKTRGQQVTLSCSPISGHRSVSWYQQTPGQGLQFLFEYFSETQRNKGNFPGRFSGRQFSNSRSEMNVSTLELGDSALYLCASRSATSTDTQYFGPGTRLTVL.

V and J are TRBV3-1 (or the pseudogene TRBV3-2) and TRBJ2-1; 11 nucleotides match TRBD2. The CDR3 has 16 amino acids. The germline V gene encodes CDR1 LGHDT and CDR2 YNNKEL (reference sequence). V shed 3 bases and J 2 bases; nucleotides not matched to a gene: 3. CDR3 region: CASSQGSGGAYNEQFF. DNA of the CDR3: TGTGCCAGCAGCCAGGGTAGCGGGGGGGCCTACAATGAGCAGTTCTTC.

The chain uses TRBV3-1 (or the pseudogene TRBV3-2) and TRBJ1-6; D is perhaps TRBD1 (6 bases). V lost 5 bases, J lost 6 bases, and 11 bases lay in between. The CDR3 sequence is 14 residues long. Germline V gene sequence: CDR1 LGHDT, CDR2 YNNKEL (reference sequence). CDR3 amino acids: CASSDQGSNSPLHF. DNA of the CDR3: TGTGCCAGCAGCGATCAGGGGTCTAATTCACCCCTCCACTTT.

The CDR3 spells CASSLDPGSNTGELFF. CDR3 DNA sequence: TGCGCCAGCAGCTTGGATCCAGGATCGAACACCGGGGAGCTGTTTTTT. V usage is TRBV5-1 and J usage is TRBJ2-2; D is unresolved. Germline CDR1 reads SGHRS; CDR2 reads YFSETQ. Trimming removed 0 bases at V and 0 bases at J, with 9 bases between. The CDR3 is made up of 16 amino acids.

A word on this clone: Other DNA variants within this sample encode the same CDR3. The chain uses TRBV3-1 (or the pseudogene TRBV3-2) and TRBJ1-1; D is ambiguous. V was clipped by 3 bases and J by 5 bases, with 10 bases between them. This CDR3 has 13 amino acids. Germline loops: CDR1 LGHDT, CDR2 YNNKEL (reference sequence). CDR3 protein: CASSQEGRTEAFF. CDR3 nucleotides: TGTGCCAGCAGCCAGGAGGGAAGGACTGAAGCTTTCTTT.

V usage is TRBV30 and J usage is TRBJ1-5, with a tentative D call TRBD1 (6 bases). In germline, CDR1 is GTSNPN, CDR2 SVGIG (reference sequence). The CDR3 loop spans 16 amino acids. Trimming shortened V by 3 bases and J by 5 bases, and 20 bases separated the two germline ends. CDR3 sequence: CAWSLGGGARDQPQHF. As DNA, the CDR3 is TGTGCCTGGAGCCTAGGGGGGGGCGCGAGGGATCAGCCCCAGCATTTT. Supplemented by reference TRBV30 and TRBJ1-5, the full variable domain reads SQTIHQWPATLVQPVGSPLSLECTVEGTSNPNLYWYRQAAGRGLQLLFYSVGIGQISSEVPQNLSASRPQDRQFILSSKKLLLSDSGFYLCAWSLGGGARDQPQHFGDGTRLSIL.

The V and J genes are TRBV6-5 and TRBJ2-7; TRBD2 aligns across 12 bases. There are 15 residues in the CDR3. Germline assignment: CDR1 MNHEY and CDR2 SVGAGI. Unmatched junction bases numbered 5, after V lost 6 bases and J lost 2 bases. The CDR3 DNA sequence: TGTGCCAGCAGGTATGGGACTAGCGGGCCCTACGAGCAGTACTTC. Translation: CASRYGTSGPYEQYF.

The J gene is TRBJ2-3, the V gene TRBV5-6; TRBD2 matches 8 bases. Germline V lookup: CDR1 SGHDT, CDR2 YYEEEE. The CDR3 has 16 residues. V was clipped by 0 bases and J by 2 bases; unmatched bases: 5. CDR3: CASSLVGLGATDTQYF. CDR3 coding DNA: TGTGCCAGCAGCTTGGTGGGACTAGGGGCCACAGATACGCAGTATTTT.

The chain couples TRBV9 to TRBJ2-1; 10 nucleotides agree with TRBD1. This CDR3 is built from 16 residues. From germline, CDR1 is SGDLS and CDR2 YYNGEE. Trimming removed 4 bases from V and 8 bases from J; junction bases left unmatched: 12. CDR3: CASSQRGKGTGDEQFF. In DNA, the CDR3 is TGTGCCAGCAGCCAGAGAGGTAAGGGGACAGGGGATGAGCAGTTCTTC.

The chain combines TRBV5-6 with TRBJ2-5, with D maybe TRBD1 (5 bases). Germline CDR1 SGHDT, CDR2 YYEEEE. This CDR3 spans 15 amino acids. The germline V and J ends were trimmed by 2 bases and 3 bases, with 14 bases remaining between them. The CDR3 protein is CASSLSRVGKETQYF. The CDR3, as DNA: TGTGCCAGCAGCTTAAGCAGGGTGGGGAAAGAGACCCAGTACTTC.

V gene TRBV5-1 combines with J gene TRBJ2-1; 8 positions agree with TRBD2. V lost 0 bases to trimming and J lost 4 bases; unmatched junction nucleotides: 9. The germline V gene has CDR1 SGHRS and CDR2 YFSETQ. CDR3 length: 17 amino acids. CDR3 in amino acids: CASSLGSTGGRYNEQFF. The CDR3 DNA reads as TGCGCCAGCAGCTTGGGGAGTACGGGGGGGAGGTACAATGAGCAGTTCTTC.

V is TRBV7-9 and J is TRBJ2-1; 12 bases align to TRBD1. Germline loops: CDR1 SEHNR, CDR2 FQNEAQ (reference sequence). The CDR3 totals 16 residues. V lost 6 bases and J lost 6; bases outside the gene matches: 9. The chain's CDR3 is CASSDRAGQGANEQFF. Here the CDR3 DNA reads TGTGCCAGCAGTGACAGGGCGGGACAGGGGGCCAATGAGCAGTTCTTC.

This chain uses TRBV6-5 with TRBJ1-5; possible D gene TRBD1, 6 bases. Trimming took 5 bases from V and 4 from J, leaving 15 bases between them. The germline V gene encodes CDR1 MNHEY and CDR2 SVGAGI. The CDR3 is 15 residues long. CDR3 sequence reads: CASSRSTGMNQPQHF. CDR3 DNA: TGTGCCAGCAGTAGGAGTACAGGGATGAATCAGCCCCAGCATTTT.

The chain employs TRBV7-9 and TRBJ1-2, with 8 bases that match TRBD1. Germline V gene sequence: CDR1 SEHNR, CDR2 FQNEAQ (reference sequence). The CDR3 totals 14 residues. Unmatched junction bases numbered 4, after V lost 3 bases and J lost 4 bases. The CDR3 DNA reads TGTGCCAGCAGCTTCGGGACAGGCCCCTATGGCTACACCTTC. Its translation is CASSFGTGPYGYTF.

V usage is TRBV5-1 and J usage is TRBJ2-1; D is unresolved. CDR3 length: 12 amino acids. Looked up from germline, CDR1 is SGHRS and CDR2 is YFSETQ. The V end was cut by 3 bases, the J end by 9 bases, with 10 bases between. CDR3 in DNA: TGCGCCAGCAGCTACCGCATCGGTGAGCAGTTCTTC. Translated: CASSYRIGEQFF.

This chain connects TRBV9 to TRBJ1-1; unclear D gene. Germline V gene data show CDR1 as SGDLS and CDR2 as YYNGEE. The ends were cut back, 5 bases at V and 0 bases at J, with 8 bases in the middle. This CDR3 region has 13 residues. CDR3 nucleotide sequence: TGTGCCAGCAGTGCCAGAATGAACACTGAAGCTTTCTTT. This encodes CASSARMNTEAFF.

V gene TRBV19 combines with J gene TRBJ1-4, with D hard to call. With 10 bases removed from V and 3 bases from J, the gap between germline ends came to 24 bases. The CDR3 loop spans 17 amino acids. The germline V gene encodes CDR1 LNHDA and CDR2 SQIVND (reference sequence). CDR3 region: CATHRPGGRGANEKLFF. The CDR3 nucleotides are TGTGCCACCCATCGGCCGGGAGGACGTGGGGCTAATGAAAAACTGTTTTTT. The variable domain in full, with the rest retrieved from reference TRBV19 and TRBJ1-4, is DGGITQSPKYLFRKEGQNVTLSCEQNLNHDAMYWYRQDPGQGLRLIYYSQIVNDFQKGDIAEGYSVSREKKESFPLTVTSAQKNPTAFYLCATHRPGGRGANEKLFFGSGTQLSVL.

This CDR3 is CASSGRGEQFF. DNA for the CDR3: TGTGCCAGCAGTGGCCGCGGGGAGCAGTTCTTC. The chain carries TRBV27 and TRBJ2-1; D possibly corresponds to TRBD2 (5 bases). The CDR3 is 11 residues long. Trimming took 5 bases from V and 10 from J, leaving 9 bases between them. Germline loops: CDR1 MNHEY, CDR2 SMNVEV (reference sequence).

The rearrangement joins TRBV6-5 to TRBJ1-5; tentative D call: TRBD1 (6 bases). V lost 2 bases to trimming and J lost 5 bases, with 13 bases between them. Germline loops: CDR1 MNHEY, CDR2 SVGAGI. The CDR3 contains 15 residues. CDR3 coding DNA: TGTGCCAGCAGTTACGGCGGGGGGGGCTATCAGCCCCAGCATTTT. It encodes CASSYGGGGYQPQHF.

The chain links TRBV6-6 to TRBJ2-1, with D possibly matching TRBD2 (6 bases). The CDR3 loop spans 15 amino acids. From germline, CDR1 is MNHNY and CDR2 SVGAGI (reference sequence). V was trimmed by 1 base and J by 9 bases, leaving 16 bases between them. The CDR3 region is CASSYLEGASAEQFF. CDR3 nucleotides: TGTGCCAGCAGTTACTTGGAGGGCGCTAGCGCTGAGCAGTTCTTC.

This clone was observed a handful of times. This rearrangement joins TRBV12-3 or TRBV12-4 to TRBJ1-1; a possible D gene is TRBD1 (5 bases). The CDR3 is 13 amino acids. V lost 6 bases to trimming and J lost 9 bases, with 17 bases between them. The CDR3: CASSQSRGGKAFF. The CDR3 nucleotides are TGTGCCAGCAGCCAAAGCCGCGGGGGAAAAGCTTTCTTT.

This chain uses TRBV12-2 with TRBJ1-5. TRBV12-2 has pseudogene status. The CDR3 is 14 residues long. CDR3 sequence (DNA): TGTGCAAGTCGCTCGGGCGAAGCGGATCAGCCCCAGCATTTT. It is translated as CASRSGEADQPQHF.

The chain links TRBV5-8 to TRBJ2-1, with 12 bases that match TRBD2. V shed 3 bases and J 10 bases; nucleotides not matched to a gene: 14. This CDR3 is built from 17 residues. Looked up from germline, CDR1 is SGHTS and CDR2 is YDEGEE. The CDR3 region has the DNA TGTGCCAGCAGCTCCGTACCATCTAGCGGGGGGGCCCAAGAGCAGTTCTTC. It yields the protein CASSSVPSSGGAQEQFF.

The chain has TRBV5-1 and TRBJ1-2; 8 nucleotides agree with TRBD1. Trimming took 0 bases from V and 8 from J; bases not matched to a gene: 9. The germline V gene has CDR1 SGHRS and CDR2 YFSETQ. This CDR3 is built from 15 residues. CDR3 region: CASSLGTGMAGGYTF. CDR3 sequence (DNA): TGCGCCAGCAGCTTGGGGACAGGGATGGCAGGCGGCTACACCTTC.

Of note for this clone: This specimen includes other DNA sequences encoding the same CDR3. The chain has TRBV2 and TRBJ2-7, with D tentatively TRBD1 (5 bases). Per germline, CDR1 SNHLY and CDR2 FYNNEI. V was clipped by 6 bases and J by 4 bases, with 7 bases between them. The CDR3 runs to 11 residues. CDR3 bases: TGTGCCAGCAGCCCAGGGTACGAGCAGTACTTC. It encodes CASSPGYEQYF.

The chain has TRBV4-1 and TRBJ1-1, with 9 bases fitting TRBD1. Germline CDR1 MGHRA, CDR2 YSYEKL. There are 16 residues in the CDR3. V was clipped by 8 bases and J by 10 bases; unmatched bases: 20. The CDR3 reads CASQGTAGQGGNGAFF. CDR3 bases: TGCGCCAGCCAAGGTACGGCGGGACAGGGAGGTAATGGAGCTTTCTTT.

CDR3 in amino acids: CASSLGTAFGYTF. In nucleotides, the CDR3 is TGCGCCAGCAGCTTAGGGACAGCTTTCGGCTACACCTTC. The chain uses TRBV5-1 and TRBJ1-2; 7 bases are a match to TRBD1. Germline CDR1 and CDR2: SGHRS and YFSETQ. The CDR3 sequence is 13 residues long. V shed 2 bases and J 8 bases; nucleotides not matched to a gene: 6. The full variable domain, completed using reference TRBV5-1 and TRBJ1-2, is KAGVTQTPRYLIKTRGQQVTLSCSPISGHRSVSWYQQTPGQGLQFLFEYFSETQRNKGNFPGRFSGRQFSNSRSEMNVSTLELGDSALYLCASSLGTAFGYTFGSGTRLTVV.

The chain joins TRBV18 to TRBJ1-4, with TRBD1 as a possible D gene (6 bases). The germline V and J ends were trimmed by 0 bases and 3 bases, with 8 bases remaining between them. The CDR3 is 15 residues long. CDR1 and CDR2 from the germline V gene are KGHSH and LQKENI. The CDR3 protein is CASSPPGTPNEKLFF. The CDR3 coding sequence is TGTGCCAGCTCACCACCGGGGACACCTAATGAAAAACTGTTTTTT.